A selection of T cell receptor beta chains follows, all from one sample in a study of CD8+CD57+ T cells in acquired aplastic anemia. TCRdb re-derived calls from the reads in MiXCR, one entry per CDR3 protein. The sample records hundreds of thousands of distinct CDR3 sequences, roughly 50% being singletons. Sequencing used sorted CD4+, CD8+, or CD8+CD57+ T cells (not recorded which) from PBMCs. Receptors originate from a human donor with aplastic anemia. Each CDR3 is given with its conserved first and last residue. Fields, in order: J gene, V gene, clone size, D gene, CDR3 DNA, CDR3 protein. The D gene is left open where the match is weak. Clone sizes are given selectively: once, few, many, or a class where the clone is expanded.

j_call: TRBJ2-3
v_call: TRBV4-1
clone_size: many
d_call: -
cdr3_nt: TGCGCCAGCAGCCCCCGCGAGAGGGGCGACACAGATACGCAGTATTTT
cdr3_aa: CASSPRERGDTDTQYF

j_call: TRBJ1-5
v_call: TRBV19
clone_size: -
d_call: -
cdr3_nt: TGTGCCAGTACCCTCCCAAACGGTCCGCGGCATTTT
cdr3_aa: CASTLPNGPRHF

j_call: TRBJ2-5
v_call: TRBV29-1
clone_size: many
d_call: TRBD1
cdr3_nt: TGCAGCGTTGCTATTGGGGACAGACAAGAGACCCAGTACTTC
cdr3_aa: CSVAIGDRQETQYF

j_call: TRBJ1-2
v_call: TRBV24-1
clone_size: once
d_call: -
cdr3_nt: TGTGCCATCCAAGAGGGGCATGGGGATGGCTACACCTTC
cdr3_aa: CAIQEGHGDGYTF

j_call: TRBJ1-2
v_call: TRBV12-3/TRBV12-4
clone_size: many
d_call: -
cdr3_nt: TGTGCCAGCAGTTTGGGGTTCGGCTACACCTTC
cdr3_aa: CASSLGFGYTF

j_call: TRBJ2-6
v_call: TRBV5-6
clone_size: many
d_call: TRBD1
cdr3_nt: TGTGCCAGCACTGGGGACAGGGTCCCCTCTGGGGCCAACGTCCTGACTTTC
cdr3_aa: CASTGDRVPSGANVLTF

j_call: TRBJ2-5
v_call: TRBV10-3
clone_size: -
d_call: TRBD2
cdr3_nt: TGTGCCATCGGTGAGTCCTCGGGGGGGCGGAAGGAGACCCAGTACTTC
cdr3_aa: CAIGESSGGRKETQYF

j_call: TRBJ2-3
v_call: TRBV7-2
clone_size: -
d_call: TRBD2
cdr3_nt: TGTGCCAGCAGCTTAGTCCGGACTAGCGGGGGCCGAAGCACAGATACGCAGTATTTT
cdr3_aa: CASSLVRTSGGRSTDTQYF

j_call: TRBJ1-2
v_call: TRBV24-1
clone_size: -
d_call: -
cdr3_nt: TGTGCCACCAGTGATCCCAGGTTGGGGCTTAGCTATGGCTACACCTTC
cdr3_aa: CATSDPRLGLSYGYTF

j_call: TRBJ1-1
v_call: TRBV24-1
clone_size: few
d_call: -
cdr3_nt: TGTGCCACCAGTCTCAATGGAAACACTGAAGCTTTCTTT
cdr3_aa: CATSLNGNTEAFF

j_call: TRBJ1-1
v_call: TRBV9
clone_size: -
d_call: TRBD1
cdr3_nt: TGTGCCAGCAGCGTAGGGACAGGGGGCGACACTGAAGCTTTCTTT
cdr3_aa: CASSVGTGGDTEAFF

j_call: TRBJ2-7
v_call: TRBV20-1
clone_size: -
d_call: -
cdr3_nt: TGCAGTGCTAGCCCCACGGGTCGTTCCTACGAGCAGTACTTC
cdr3_aa: CSASPTGRSYEQYF

j_call: TRBJ2-7
v_call: TRBV5-1
clone_size: many
d_call: -
cdr3_nt: TGCGCCAGCAGCTTGGCCAACGGCGAGCAGTACTTC
cdr3_aa: CASSLANGEQYF

j_call: TRBJ1-1
v_call: TRBV5-6
clone_size: -
d_call: -
cdr3_nt: TGTGCCAGCAGCCCGGGACCCCACCGGGACACTGAAGCTTTCTTT
cdr3_aa: CASSPGPHRDTEAFF

j_call: TRBJ2-7
v_call: TRBV20-1
clone_size: many
d_call: TRBD1
cdr3_nt: TGCAGTGCTGTACACTCACCGGGACAGGGCACCTACGAGCAGTACTTC
cdr3_aa: CSAVHSPGQGTYEQYF

j_call: TRBJ2-2
v_call: TRBV20-1
clone_size: many
d_call: -
cdr3_nt: TGCAGTGCTAGTTGGGCAGGCAGAGGGGGGGAGCTGTTTTTT
cdr3_aa: CSASWAGRGGELFF

j_call: TRBJ2-3
v_call: TRBV4-1
clone_size: many
d_call: TRBD2
cdr3_nt: TGCGCCAGCAGCCTTACTAGCGGGGGGTACACAGATACGCAGTATTTT
cdr3_aa: CASSLTSGGYTDTQYF

j_call: TRBJ1-4
v_call: TRBV2
clone_size: many
d_call: -
cdr3_nt: TGTGCCAGCAGAGAGAGGGGTCCTGCTAATGAAAAACTGTTTTTT
cdr3_aa: CASRERGPANEKLFF

j_call: TRBJ2-5
v_call: TRBV7-2
clone_size: -
d_call: TRBD2
cdr3_nt: TGTGCCAGCAGCTTTTGGAGCGGGGGCCAGGGAGAGACCCAGTACTTC
cdr3_aa: CASSFWSGGQGETQYF

j_call: TRBJ2-5
v_call: TRBV7-6
clone_size: -
d_call: -
cdr3_nt: TGTGCTAGCAGCCCCCAGTGGGGGGGGGCCCCCGAGACCCAGTACTTC
cdr3_aa: CASSPQWGGAPETQYF

j_call: TRBJ2-6
v_call: TRBV10-3
clone_size: -
d_call: TRBD1
cdr3_nt: TGTGCCAGCAGGAACAGGGGGCGCAACGTCCTGACTTTC
cdr3_aa: CASRNRGRNVLTF

j_call: TRBJ2-7
v_call: TRBV20-1
clone_size: -
d_call: -
cdr3_nt: TGCAGTGCCCAGGGCCGTTTAGCTCGCTACGAGCAGTACTTC
cdr3_aa: CSAQGRLARYEQYF

j_call: TRBJ2-1
v_call: TRBV5-5
clone_size: many
d_call: -
cdr3_nt: TGTGCCAGCACTCCGGTTTCGAATCGGAATGAGCAGTTCTTC
cdr3_aa: CASTPVSNRNEQFF

j_call: TRBJ2-5
v_call: TRBV12-3/TRBV12-4
clone_size: -
d_call: TRBD1
cdr3_nt: TGTGCCAGCAGTCTGGGACAGAACACCGGGGCCTGGGAGACCCAGTACTTC
cdr3_aa: CASSLGQNTGAWETQYF

j_call: TRBJ2-1
v_call: TRBV9
clone_size: many
d_call: TRBD2
cdr3_nt: TGTGCCAGCGGAGCGGGGGGAATGAGTTACAATGAGCAGTTCTTC
cdr3_aa: CASGAGGMSYNEQFF

j_call: TRBJ2-3
v_call: TRBV12-3/TRBV12-4
clone_size: many
d_call: -
cdr3_nt: TGTGCCAGCAGTCCCCGGGGAGGCACAGATACGCAGTATTTT
cdr3_aa: CASSPRGGTDTQYF

j_call: TRBJ1-5
v_call: TRBV20-1
clone_size: many
d_call: -
cdr3_nt: TGCAGTGCAAACAGGCCGGGCAATCAGCCCCAGCATTTT
cdr3_aa: CSANRPGNQPQHF

j_call: TRBJ2-7
v_call: TRBV7-2
clone_size: once
d_call: TRBD1
cdr3_nt: TGTGCCAGCAGCTCCCCTCGGACAGGTTCCTCCTACGAGCAGTACTTC
cdr3_aa: CASSSPRTGSSYEQYF

j_call: TRBJ2-1
v_call: TRBV2
clone_size: -
d_call: -
cdr3_nt: TGTGCCACCAGTGAGGACCCGAGGGCTAGCTCCTACAATGAGCAGTTCTTC
cdr3_aa: CATSEDPRASSYNEQFF